The entry below describes one TCR beta chain. For each CDR3 protein, TCRdb gives one entry from its re-call of the 5' RACE reads, without DNA. In all, the sample yields more than 300,000 distinct CDR3 sequences. The sample comes from a study of monozygotic twins with inflammatory bowel disease. Looked up from germline, CDR1 is SQVTM and CDR2 is ANQGSEA. This CDR3 comprises 13 residues. Researchers collected about 2.5 ml of blood per donor. Sequences were obtained from blood. The rearrangement uses TRBV29-1 and TRBJ2-1. This receptor was taken from a human donor with ulcerative colitis or Crohn's disease, or a healthy co-twin of an affected twin (not recorded which). CDR3 sequence reads: CSVKISSYNEQFF.